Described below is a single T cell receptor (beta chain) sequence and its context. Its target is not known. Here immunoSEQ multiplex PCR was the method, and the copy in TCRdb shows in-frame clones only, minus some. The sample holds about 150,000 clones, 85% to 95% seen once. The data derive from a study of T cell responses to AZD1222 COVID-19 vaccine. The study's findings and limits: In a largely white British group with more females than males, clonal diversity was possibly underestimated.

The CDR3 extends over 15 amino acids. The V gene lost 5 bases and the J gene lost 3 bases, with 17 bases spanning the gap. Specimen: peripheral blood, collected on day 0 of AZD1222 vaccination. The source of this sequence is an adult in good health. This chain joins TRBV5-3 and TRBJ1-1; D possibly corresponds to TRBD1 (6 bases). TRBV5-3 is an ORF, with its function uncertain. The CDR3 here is CARRWYKGGYTEAFF. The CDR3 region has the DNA TGTGCCAGAAGATGGTACAAGGGGGGCTACACTGAAGCTTTCTTT.